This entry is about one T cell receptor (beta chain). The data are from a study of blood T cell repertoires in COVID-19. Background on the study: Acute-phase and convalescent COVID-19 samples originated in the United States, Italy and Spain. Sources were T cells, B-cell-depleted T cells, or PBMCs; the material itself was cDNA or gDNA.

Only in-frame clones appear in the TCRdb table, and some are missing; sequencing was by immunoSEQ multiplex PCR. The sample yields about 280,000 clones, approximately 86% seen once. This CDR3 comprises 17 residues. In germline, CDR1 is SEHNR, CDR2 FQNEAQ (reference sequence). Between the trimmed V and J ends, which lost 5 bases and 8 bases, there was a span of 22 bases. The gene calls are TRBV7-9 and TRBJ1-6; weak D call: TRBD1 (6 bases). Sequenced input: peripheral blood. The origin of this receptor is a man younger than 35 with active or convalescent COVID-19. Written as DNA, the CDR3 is TGTGCCAGCAGCCCCCCCCGGGTAGGCACAGGGTATTCACCCCTCCACTTT. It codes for CASSPPRVGTGYSPLHF. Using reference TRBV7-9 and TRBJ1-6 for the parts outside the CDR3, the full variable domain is DTGVSQNPRHKITKRGQNVTFRCDPISEHNRLYWYRQTLGQGPEFLTYFQNEAQLEKSRLLSDRFSAERPKGSFSTLEIQRTEQGDSAMYLCASSPPRVGTGYSPLHFGNGTRLTVT.